The 4 T cell receptor beta chains below all came from one sample that was sequenced in a study of blood T cell repertoires in COVID-19. Clones were sequenced by immunoSEQ multiplex PCR, and TCRdb holds only the in-frame ones, with some missing. The repertoire consists of around 52,000 clones, with roughly nine tenths occurring once and the leading ten covering approximately 30%. Sequencing was performed on peripheral blood. These receptor sequences come from a woman older than 75 with acute or convalescent COVID-19.

The V call is TRBV5-1, the J call TRBJ1-1; D perhaps matches TRBD1 (6 bases). The V end lost 2 bases, the J end lost 3 bases, and 11 bases lay between the germline ends. CDR1 is SGHRS and CDR2 is YFSETQ in the germline V gene. This CDR3 has 14 amino acids. In DNA, the CDR3 is TGCGCCAGCAGCTTTACAGGGATCTACACTGAAGCTTTCTTT. It codes for CASSFTGIYTEAFF.

In this sample, this clone turned up once. The sample carries other DNA sequences with the same CDR3. The genes are TRBV12-3 or TRBV12-4 and TRBJ2-5, with D perhaps TRBD1 (5 bases). This CDR3 has 13 amino acids. The V and J ends lost 3 bases and 2 bases respectively, with 7 bases between them. The CDR3 region has the DNA TGTGCCAGCAGTTTCCAGGGACAAGAGACCCAGTACTTC. It specifies CASSFQGQETQYF.

The rearrangement uses TRBV5-1 and TRBJ1-1; 7 bases align to TRBD1. The trim removed 0 bases at V and 0 bases at J, leaving 11 bases unmatched. CDR3 length: 18 amino acids. Germline values: CDR1 SGHRS, CDR2 YFSETQ. The CDR3: CASSLARRGQRMNTEAFF. CDR3 DNA sequence: TGCGCCAGCAGCTTGGCACGGAGGGGGCAACGCATGAACACTGAAGCTTTCTTT.

This chain uses TRBV7-2 with TRBJ1-2; 10 bases agree with TRBD1. The V gene end was trimmed by 2 bases and the J gene end by 2 bases; junction bases not matched to a gene: 11. Germline V gene lookup returns CDR1 SGHTA and CDR2 FQGNSA. The CDR3 consists of 18 residues. The CDR3 sequence is CASSLNALGTGANYGYTF. In nucleotides, the CDR3 is TGTGCCAGCAGCTTAAACGCCCTGGGGACAGGGGCGAACTATGGCTACACCTTC. The complete variable domain, with remaining parts taken from reference TRBV7-2 and TRBJ1-2, reads GAGVSQSPSNKVTEKGKDVELRCDPISGHTALYWYRQSLGQGLEFLIYFQGNSAPDKSGLPSDRFSAERTGGSVSTLTIQRTQQEDSAVYLCASSLNALGTGANYGYTFGSGTRLTVV.